The 16 T cell receptor beta chains below were found in one sample sequenced in a study of T cell repertoires in cytomegalovirus infection. TCRdb ran MiXCR on the reads and lists one entry per CDR3 protein. This table holds 200,000 or so distinct CDR3 sequences, about 21% found once. Material: PBMCs. These receptors came from a human donor in good health (CMV status not recorded). Some clones in this sample may be carry-over from other donors' samples.

This clonotype was recorded many times. The chain links TRBV7-2 to TRBJ2-7; 10 nucleotides agree with TRBD2. The V and J ends lost 5 bases and 3 bases, in that order; junction bases with no gene match: 7. The length of the CDR3 is 15 residues. Germline CDR1 is SGHTA and CDR2 is FQGNSA. Written as DNA, the CDR3 is TGTGCCAGCAGCCGTCTAGCGGGAGCTGTCTACGAGCAGTACTTC. Translating it yields CASSRLAGAVYEQYF.

The CDR3 nucleotides are TGTGCCAGTAGCGTGATACTAGGGGGACTAGCGGGAGAGTCATACGAGCAGTACTTC. Translating it yields CASSVILGGLAGESYEQYF. The V and J genes are TRBV19 and TRBJ2-7; TRBD2 agrees at 14 bases. J lost 4 bases, V lost 6 bases, and 17 bases had no gene match. Per germline, CDR1 LNHDA and CDR2 SQIVND (reference sequence). The CDR3 consists of 19 residues.

The V gene is TRBV7-8, the J gene TRBJ2-7; TRBD2 aligns across 8 bases. Unmatched junction bases numbered 11, after V lost 5 bases and J lost 2 bases. Germline V lookup: CDR1 SGHVS, CDR2 FQNEAQ. The CDR3 has 16 residues. CDR3 amino acids: CASSPLAGNYPYEQYF. Written as DNA, the CDR3 is TGTGCCAGCAGCCCCTTAGCGGGGAACTACCCCTACGAGCAGTACTTC. Filled out from reference TRBV7-8 and TRBJ2-7, the complete variable domain reads GAGVSQSPRYKVAKRGQDVALRCDPISGHVSLFWYQQALGQGPEFLTYFQNEAQLDKSGLPSDRFFAERPEGSVSTLKIQRTQQEDSAVYLCASSPLAGNYPYEQYFGPGTRLTVT.

The chain carries TRBV20-1 and TRBJ1-2, with 10 positions matching TRBD1. There are 13 residues in the CDR3. After removal of 3 bases from V and 8 bases from J, the junction contained 6 bases not matched to a gene. Germline V lookup: CDR1 DFQATT, CDR2 SNEGSKA (reference sequence). The CDR3 region has the DNA TGCAGTGCTAGGCTTGGGACAGGGGTCGGCTACACCTTC. Its protein product is CSARLGTGVGYTF.

This clonotype was counted between two and nine times. This chain links TRBV9 with TRBJ2-7, with D possibly matching TRBD2 (7 bases). There are 13 residues in the CDR3. The germline V and J ends were trimmed by 2 bases and 5 bases, with 11 bases remaining between them. CDR1 and CDR2 from the germline V gene are SGDLS and YYNGEE. This CDR3 is CASSVGRGDEQYF. The CDR3 nucleotides read TGTGCCAGCAGCGTGGGGAGGGGGGACGAGCAGTACTTC.

Regarding this clonotype: This likely comes from a read error, as the CDR3 has no conserved phenylalanine or tryptophan at its end. The rearrangement links TRBV20-1 to TRBJ2-3; 8 bases line up with TRBD2. The CDR3 has 18 residues. In germline, CDR1 is DFQATT, CDR2 SNEGSKA (reference sequence). V lost 3 bases and J lost 3; bases outside the gene matches: 17. CDR3 region: CSASPLAGGPLFTDTQYL. The CDR3 DNA reads as TGCAGTGCTAGCCCCCTGGCGGGGGGCCCCCTTTTTACAGATACGCAGTATCTT.

This clonotype occurred a few times. This chain uses TRBV28 with TRBJ1-3; TRBD1 agrees at 8 bases. The J segment lost 0 bases and the V segment lost 6 bases, leaving 4 bases of the junction unmatched. Per the germline V gene, CDR1 is MDHEN and CDR2 is SYDVKM. The CDR3 has 15 residues. CDR3 DNA sequence: TGTGCCAGCAGGACAGGGGTCGGCTCTGGAAACACCATATATTTT. Its translation is CASRTGVGSGNTIYF.

The CDR3 here is CASSRQGADQPQHF. In nucleotides, the CDR3 is TGCGCCAGCAGCCGCCAGGGGGCGGATCAGCCCCAGCATTTT. The V and J genes are TRBV4-1 and TRBJ1-5, with 8 bases matching TRBD1. Per the germline V gene, CDR1 is MGHRA and CDR2 is YSYEKL. The V gene end was trimmed by 4 bases and the J gene end by 5 bases; junction bases not matched to a gene: 4. This CDR3 spans 14 amino acids.

The gene calls are TRBV2 and TRBJ2-1; 9 bases fit TRBD1. V lost 6 bases and J lost 10; bases outside the gene matches: 10. The CDR3 extends over 14 amino acids. Looked up from germline, CDR1 is SNHLY and CDR2 is FYNNEI. This chain's CDR3 is CASRSQGALGEQFF. The DNA for the CDR3 is TGTGCCAGCAGATCACAGGGGGCGCTTGGAGAGCAGTTCTTC.

In nucleotides, the CDR3 is TGTGCCAGCAGCTTGAGGGCTAGCGGGGGGGCCGGAGATACGCAGTATTTT. It is translated as CASSLRASGGAGDTQYF. This chain uses TRBV5-4 with TRBJ2-3, with 12 bases that match TRBD2. J was trimmed by 5 bases and V by 1 base; bases with no gene match: 8. The germline V gene has CDR1 SGHNT and CDR2 YYREEE (reference sequence). CDR3 length: 17 amino acids. Based on the CDR3 plus reference TRBV5-4 and TRBJ2-3, the full variable domain is ETGVTQSPTHLIKTRGQQVTLRCSSQSGHNTVSWYQQALGQGPQFIFQYYREEENGRGNFPPRFSGLQFPNYSSELNVNALELDDSALYLCASSLRASGGAGDTQYFGPGTRLTVL.

The chain's CDR3 is CSATETSISSYNEQFF. In DNA form, the CDR3 reads TGCAGTGCTACCGAGACTAGTATTTCCTCCTACAATGAGCAGTTCTTC. The chain is built from TRBV20-1 and TRBJ2-1; perhaps TRBD2 as D (6 bases). Germline V CDR1 and CDR2: DFQATT, SNEGSKA (reference sequence). The CDR3 loop spans 16 amino acids. Trimming shortened V by 4 bases and J by 0 bases, and 16 bases separated the two germline ends.

Many counts were recorded for this clonotype. The chain is built from TRBV2 and TRBJ1-5, with D uncertain. CDR1 and CDR2 (germline): SNHLY, FYNNEI. With 6 bases removed from V and 4 bases from J, the gap between germline ends came to 10 bases. The length of the CDR3 is 13 residues. The CDR3 is CASSGERNQPQHF. CDR3 bases: TGTGCCAGCAGCGGGGAGAGAAATCAGCCCCAGCATTTT.

This chain joins TRBV27 and TRBJ1-1; 7 bases match TRBD1. The germline V gene encodes CDR1 MNHEY and CDR2 SMNVEV (reference sequence). The V gene end was trimmed by 4 bases and the J gene end by 8 bases; junction bases not matched to a gene: 4. The CDR3 consists of 12 residues. The DNA for the CDR3 is TGTGCCAGCAGTTCCCGACAGGGAGAAGCTTTCTTT. It translates to CASSSRQGEAFF.

The rearrangement links TRBV2 to TRBJ2-7, with no clear D. Per the germline V gene, CDR1 is SNHLY and CDR2 is FYNNEI. This CDR3 comprises 12 residues. Trimming took off 7 bases at V and 2 bases at J, with 9 bases between the two ends. CDR3 protein: CASKGQPYEQYF. The CDR3, as DNA: TGTGCCAGCAAGGGCCAGCCCTACGAGCAGTACTTC.

V usage is TRBV6-2 or TRBV6-3 and J usage is TRBJ2-4; D gene unclear. The germline V and J ends were trimmed by 0 bases and 0 bases, with 9 bases remaining between them. The CDR3 is 16 residues long. CDR1 MNHEY and CDR2 SVGEGT come from the germline V gene. The CDR3 nucleotides read TGTGCCAGCAGTTACTCCTTGGAACTAGCCAAAAACATTCAGTACTTC. Protein sequence: CASSYSLELAKNIQYF.

The chain uses TRBV10-3 and TRBJ2-3; 9 nucleotides line up with TRBD1. Germline V CDR1 and CDR2: ENHRY, SYGVKD. The CDR3 runs to 14 residues. V shed 10 bases, J shed 4 bases, and the junction held 9 bases outside the gene matches. CDR3 nucleotide sequence: TGTGCCACCTTCCAACAGGGGGCCGCAGATACGCAGTATTTT. Protein sequence: CATFQQGAADTQYF.